The 30 T cell receptor beta chains below were found in one sample sequenced in a study of regulatory T cells in long-lasting Graves disease. Described time point: persistent/refractory GD, antithyroid drugs over 5 years with positive TRAb. PBMC-extracted RNA yielded the TCR library. Arm-PCR of CDR3 regions and iRepertoire HTBI primers were used to build TCR beta libraries. TCRdb processed the multiplex PCR reads anew with MiXCR; each CDR3 protein has one entry. This table holds about 660,000 distinct CDR3 sequences, about 32% found once. The sample was peripheral blood mononuclear cells (PBMCs), taken when the disease was refractory, from a patient treated with antithyroid drugs. The receptors come from a female donor with Graves disease.

This clonotype was detected many times. The chain combines TRBV12-3 or TRBV12-4 with TRBJ1-5; D unclear. The V and J ends lost 5 bases and 2 bases respectively, with 16 bases between them. The CDR3 has 16 amino acids. Here the CDR3 DNA reads TGTGCCAGCAGTCGTACCAGCCCAGGAGGCAATCAGCCCCAGCATTTT. It is translated as CASSRTSPGGNQPQHF.

This clonotype was seen ten or more times. V and J are TRBV28 and TRBJ2-5, with D unclear. V lost 8 bases to trimming and J lost 1 base, with 8 bases between them. This CDR3 is built from 12 residues. Germline V gene sequence: CDR1 MDHEN, CDR2 SYDVKM. In nucleotides, the CDR3 is TGTGCCAGCTCACCCTTCCAAGAGACCCAGTACTTC. Protein: CASSPFQETQYF.

This clonotype was detected many times. This sequence joins TRBV28 and TRBJ1-2; 8 bases are shared with TRBD1. V lost 5 bases, J lost 4 bases, and 6 bases stayed unmatched. CDR1 is MDHEN and CDR2 is SYDVKM in the germline V gene. CDR3 length: 14 amino acids. The CDR3 coding sequence is TGTGCCAGCAGTCCAGGGACAGGTTTCTATGGCTACACCTTC. Protein product: CASSPGTGFYGYTF.

This clonotype was detected only a few times. The chain combines TRBV28 with TRBJ1-2, with D maybe TRBD1 (6 bases). V was trimmed by 7 bases and J by 5 bases, leaving 20 bases between them. This CDR3 comprises 15 residues. Germline assignment: CDR1 MDHEN and CDR2 SYDVKM. CDR3 amino acids: CASTNAGQSTYGYTF. The CDR3 DNA sequence: TGTGCCAGCACCAATGCCGGACAGTCGACTTATGGCTACACCTTC.

The chain employs TRBV7-9 and TRBJ2-7; D is unclear. CDR3 length: 14 amino acids. V shed 3 bases and J shed 4 bases, with 13 bases lying between them. The germline V gene has CDR1 SEHNR and CDR2 FQNEAQ (reference sequence). The CDR3 spells CASSFSTPFYEQYF. CDR3 DNA: TGTGCCAGCAGCTTCAGTACCCCCTTTTACGAGCAGTACTTC.

Ten or more counts support this clonotype. The chain employs TRBV2 and TRBJ1-2; maybe TRBD1 (5 bases). From germline, CDR1 is SNHLY and CDR2 FYNNEI. Trimming cost V 1 base and J 8 bases, with 17 bases left between them. The CDR3 contains 15 residues. The CDR3 reads CASSEDQGSADGYTF. Written as DNA, the CDR3 is TGTGCCAGCAGTGAAGATCAGGGTTCGGCCGACGGCTACACCTTC.

The gene calls are TRBV6-1 and TRBJ1-4; D not resolved. Trimming shortened V by 10 bases and J by 6 bases, and 12 bases separated the two germline ends. This CDR3 has 12 amino acids. In germline, CDR1 is MNHNS, CDR2 SASEGT. CDR3 bases: TGTGCCACCCGGCGGACGGATGAAAAACTGTTTTTT. It specifies CATRRTDEKLFF.

This clonotype has only a few counts. The chain uses TRBV6-5 and TRBJ1-5; D is perhaps TRBD1 (5 bases). Trimming stripped 4 bases from V and 6 bases from J, with 13 bases between. This CDR3 has 14 amino acids. Germline CDR1 is MNHEY and CDR2 is SVGAGI. CDR3 sequence: CASSWGRQGQPQHF. The CDR3 DNA is TGTGCCAGCAGTTGGGGCAGGCAGGGTCAGCCCCAGCATTTT.

This clonotype was detected many times. The gene calls are TRBV19 and TRBJ2-7, with 8 positions matching TRBD1. The CDR3 spans 14 residues. Per germline, CDR1 LNHDA and CDR2 SQIVND (reference sequence). J gave up 1 base and V 9 bases, and 8 bases lay outside the gene matches. The CDR3 coding sequence is TGTGCCAGCAGTTCCTGGACAGGGTCCTACGAGCAGTACTTC. Its translation is CASSSWTGSYEQYF.

This clonotype was counted a few times. CDR3 DNA: TGTGCCAGCAGCAATCCGGTTCTGGAAAAACTGTTTTTT. This encodes CASSNPVLEKLFF. The gene calls are TRBV3-1 and TRBJ1-4; unclear D gene. Germline-derived CDR1 and CDR2 are LGHDT and YNNKEL (reference sequence). This CDR3 region has 13 residues. V gave up 5 bases and J gave up 8 bases, with 12 bases separating them.

The CDR3 region is CASSARQNSNQPQHF. Written as DNA, the CDR3 is TGTGCCAGTAGTGCCCGACAGAATAGCAATCAGCCCCAGCATTTT. V gene TRBV19 combines with J gene TRBJ1-5, with D possibly being TRBD1 (5 bases). Trimming left V 5 bases short and J 0 bases short, with 11 bases between. The germline gives CDR1 LNHDA, CDR2 SQIVND (reference sequence). The CDR3 is 15 residues long.

The chain links TRBV20-1 to TRBJ1-3; D is unresolved. CDR3 length: 16 amino acids. Trimming cost V 0 bases and J 4 bases, with 16 bases left between them. Germline V gene lookup returns CDR1 DFQATT and CDR2 SNEGSKA (reference sequence). The CDR3 nucleotides are TGCAGTGCTAGAGATCTAGGTTTAAGTCAAGGAAACACCATATATTTT. Protein sequence: CSARDLGLSQGNTIYF.

This clonotype occurred a few times. The chain has TRBV29-1 and TRBJ1-2; perhaps TRBD1 as D (6 bases). This CDR3 has 15 residues. Germline assignment: CDR1 SQVTM and CDR2 ANQGSEA. The V and J ends lost 7 bases and 5 bases respectively, with 23 bases between them. CDR3 loop: CSAGGGGTGSYGYTF. The CDR3 region has the DNA TGCAGCGCTGGCGGGGGCGGGACCGGGAGTTATGGCTACACCTTC.

The chain has TRBV3-1 and TRBJ1-6; D remains unclear. Trimming cost V 1 base and J 0 bases, with 10 bases left between them. Germline V gene lookup returns CDR1 LGHDT and CDR2 YNNKEL (reference sequence). This CDR3 has 17 amino acids. For the CDR3, the DNA is TGTGCCAGCAGCCAAGGGACCCCAAGCTCCTATAATTCACCCCTCCACTTT. Translated, it gives CASSQGTPSSYNSPLHF.

The chain combines TRBV29-1 with TRBJ1-3, with TRBD1 identical over 7 bases. This CDR3 is built from 14 residues. Looked up from germline, CDR1 is SQVTM and CDR2 is ANQGSEA. The V segment lost 0 bases and the J segment 4 bases; nucleotides outside the gene matches: 3. The CDR3 DNA sequence: TGCAGCGTTGAAGATCCGGGACAGGGAAACACCATATATTTT. This encodes CSVEDPGQGNTIYF.

Turning to this clonotype: A junction boundary mismatches the germline segment, possibly from a read error. The rearrangement joins TRBV28 to TRBJ2-7; 8 nucleotides match TRBD1. The CDR3 is 15 amino acids. Germline CDR1 and CDR2: MDHEN and SYDVKM. The CDR3 sequence is CASSPPTGVPYQQYF. The CDR3 DNA reads as TGTGCCAGCAGCCCCCCGACAGGGGTTCCCTACCAGCAGTACTTC.

V is TRBV5-1 and J is TRBJ1-2; D is ambiguous. Trimming took 2 bases from V and 0 from J, leaving 11 bases between them. The CDR3 consists of 15 residues. In germline, CDR1 is SGHRS, CDR2 YFSETQ. The DNA of the CDR3 is TGCGCCAGCAGCTTCGACGGATCTACTAACTATGGCTACACCTTC. This encodes CASSFDGSTNYGYTF.

This clonotype was observed a handful of times. The chain links TRBV27 to TRBJ2-5, with 11 bases matching TRBD2. J was trimmed by 1 base and V by 0 bases; bases with no gene match: 13. The CDR3 is 20 residues long. Germline CDR1 reads MNHEY; CDR2 reads SMNVEV (reference sequence). The CDR3 sequence: CASSLSPLAGGRGPQETQYF. The CDR3 DNA sequence: TGTGCCAGCAGTTTATCGCCTCTAGCGGGAGGAAGAGGTCCCCAAGAGACCCAGTACTTC.

This clonotype was observed a handful of times. The chain carries TRBV30 and TRBJ2-5, with 9 bases that match TRBD1. CDR1 GTSNPN and CDR2 SVGIG come from the germline V gene (reference sequence). The CDR3 length is 15 residues. Trimming at V came to 3 bases and at J to 5 bases, leaving 10 bases not matched to a gene. The CDR3 sequence is CAWSQDRGYSETQYF. For the CDR3, the DNA is TGTGCCTGGAGCCAGGACAGGGGTTATTCGGAGACCCAGTACTTC. The variable domain in full, completed from reference TRBV30 and TRBJ2-5, reads SQTIHQWPATLVQPVGSPLSLECTVEGTSNPNLYWYRQAAGRGLQLLFYSVGIGQISSEVPQNLSASRPQDRQFILSSKKLLLSDSGFYLCAWSQDRGYSETQYFGPGTRLLVL.

J is TRBJ2-5 and V is TRBV25-1, with 8 bases matching TRBD1. From germline, CDR1 is MGHDK and CDR2 SYGVNS. Losses at the gene ends were 1 base for V and 1 base for J; bases not matched to a gene: 2. The CDR3 covers 15 residues. CDR3 sequence reads: CASSEFRGPQETQYF. In nucleotides, the CDR3 is TGTGCCAGCAGTGAATTCAGGGGGCCCCAAGAGACCCAGTACTTC.

V gene TRBV27 combines with J gene TRBJ1-1, with 7 bases that match TRBD1. In germline, CDR1 is MNHEY, CDR2 SMNVEV (reference sequence). This CDR3 region has 16 residues. Trimming took 3 bases from V and 4 from J; bases not matched to a gene: 11. In DNA form, the CDR3 reads TGTGCCAGCAGTTTCGCCAGGGGGGAATGGAGCACTGAAGCTTTCTTT. Residues: CASSFARGEWSTEAFF.

The chain joins TRBV30 to TRBJ1-4; unclear D gene. The CDR3 consists of 16 residues. CDR1 and CDR2 from the germline V gene are GTSNPN and SVGIG (reference sequence). Between the trimmed V and J ends, which lost 0 bases and 8 bases, there was a span of 19 bases. The CDR3 nucleotides read TGTGCCTGGAGTGTACGGATAACGACACCCTCGGAAAAACTGTTTTTT. This gives the protein CAWSVRITTPSEKLFF. The full variable domain, its missing parts supplied by reference TRBV30 and TRBJ1-4, is SQTIHQWPATLVQPVGSPLSLECTVEGTSNPNLYWYRQAAGRGLQLLFYSVGIGQISSEVPQNLSASRPQDRQFILSSKKLLLSDSGFYLCAWSVRITTPSEKLFFGSGTQLSVL.

This sequence joins TRBV29-1 and TRBJ2-7, with 11 nucleotides matching TRBD2. This CDR3 spans 16 amino acids. CDR1 and CDR2 from the germline V gene are SQVTM and ANQGSEA. The CDR3 spells CSAFLGTSGDTYEQYF. The CDR3 DNA follows: TGCAGTGCCTTTCTGGGGACTAGCGGAGACACTTACGAGCAGTACTTC.

The chain combines TRBV4-1 with TRBJ2-5, with D hard to call. V gave up 0 bases and J gave up 4 bases, with 15 bases separating them. Germline V gene data show CDR1 as MGHRA and CDR2 as YSYEKL. The CDR3 has 16 residues. The CDR3, as DNA: TGCGCCAGCAGCCAAGAGGTAGGCCTAGTAGCAGAGACCCAGTACTTC. Translated: CASSQEVGLVAETQYF.

This chain joins TRBV11-2 and TRBJ2-7; D possibly corresponds to TRBD2 (5 bases). This CDR3 has 18 residues. Germline CDR1 SGHAT, CDR2 FQNNGV. The germline V and J ends were trimmed by 1 base and 3 bases, with 22 bases remaining between them. CDR3 sequence: CASSLALAGVTLYYEQYF. For the CDR3, the DNA is TGTGCCAGCAGCTTAGCGCTAGCCGGAGTAACCCTCTACTACGAGCAGTACTTC.

This clonotype was detected only a few times. This chain uses TRBV2 with TRBJ1-1, with a possible D match to TRBD1 (5 bases). Trimming took off 8 bases at V and 3 bases at J, with 19 bases between the two ends. CDR1 is SNHLY, CDR2 FYNNEI, per germline. The CDR3 contains 15 residues. CDR3 sequence: CASRGAAGRYTEAFF. CDR3 DNA: TGTGCCAGCCGCGGGGCGGCCGGCAGGTACACTGAAGCTTTCTTT.

This chain joins TRBV3-1 and TRBJ2-2, with a weak D call TRBD2 (5 bases). CDR3 length: 16 amino acids. V was pared by 6 bases and J by 1 base, with 15 bases between. CDR1 LGHDT and CDR2 YNNKEL come from the germline V gene (reference sequence). The CDR3 loop is CASSLRAGLNTGELFF. Here the CDR3 DNA reads TGTGCCAGCAGTCTTCGGGCGGGCTTGAACACCGGGGAGCTGTTTTTT.

The chain employs TRBV3-1 and TRBJ1-2; a possible D gene is TRBD1 (6 bases). The V end was cut by 6 bases, the J end by 4 bases, with 15 bases between. This CDR3 has 14 residues. Germline V lookup: CDR1 LGHDT, CDR2 YNNKEL (reference sequence). The CDR3 spells CASRGTRGSYGYTF. CDR3 bases: TGTGCCAGCAGGGGGACAAGGGGTTCCTATGGCTACACCTTC.

This clonotype was seen many times. The chain uses TRBV29-1 and TRBJ1-1; possibly TRBD1 for D (6 bases). V was trimmed by 4 bases and J by 6 bases, leaving 18 bases between them. Germline assignment: CDR1 SQVTM and CDR2 ANQGSEA. CDR3 size: 14 residues. For the CDR3, the DNA is TGCAGCGTTGCTGGGGGGCACCAGGACGCTGAAGCTTTCTTT. Protein product: CSVAGGHQDAEAFF.

This clonotype was counted once. V gene TRBV5-1 combines with J gene TRBJ2-2; either TRBD1 or TRBD2 may supply D (5 bases each). CDR3 length: 14 amino acids. V was cut by 0 bases and J by 7 bases, with 10 bases left in between. Germline CDR1 and CDR2: SGHRS and YFSETQ. DNA of the CDR3: TGCGCCAGCAGCTTGGGGGGACCGGTCGGGGAGCTGTTTTTT. It translates to CASSLGGPVGELFF.